The clone carrying this T cell receptor beta chain occurred a few times. Its antigen is as yet unknown. Primers included in the PCR were 60 Vbeta and 13 Jbeta primers. Here immunoSEQ multiplex PCR was the method, and the copy in TCRdb shows in-frame clones only, minus some. Of around 130,000 clones in the sample, around two thirds are singletons; the top ten hold approximately 1.7%. The CDR3 spans 20 residues. V gave up 4 bases and J gave up 2 bases; unmatched junction bases: 17. The sample comes from a study of cytomegalovirus exposure and HLA in healthy donors. Background on the study: Samples from HLA-typed donors yielded 65 million to 90 million unique TCRs in an early data release.

Overall study findings and caveats: Cytomegalovirus status, reportedly, was diagnosed with high specificity and sensitivity by the classifier. A later analysis showed HLA-associated TCR beta chains outstripping equally common others in clonal expansion. Highly shared variants forming one cluster were likely a sequencing artifact.

The J gene is TRBJ1-4, the V gene TRBV23-1; 9 bases match TRBD1. TRBV23-1 is sorted into the ORF group, with uncertain function. Sequencing was carried out using PBMCs. The clonotype originates from a male donor in good health and CMV-seronegative. This CDR3 reads CASSRQQGAQSGATNEKLFF. As DNA, the CDR3 is TGCGCCAGCAGTCGACAACAGGGGGCGCAGTCCGGGGCCACTAATGAAAAACTGTTTTTT.